This entry concerns a single TCR beta chain. Its recognized antigen is unknown. Per-base qualities were not stored, and no clone one base away is much larger. This sample stems from a study of long-term antiretroviral therapy in people with HIV (dated by TCRdb to 2021 to 2024). Background on the whole study: The earliest samples were collected about a decade before the 2015 WHO recommendation for immediate ART, when ART was typically delayed until CD4 counts fell. Whether ART initiation and durable HIV suppression were associated with changes in peripheral blood TRB repertoire composition and diversity was tested in a retrospective serial study. No cross-contamination during QIAcube processing was shown when test extractions of a monoclonal T-cell line were performed alongside about 30 polyclonal samples. Among the 25 to 35 participants with HIV, ten to eleven were female. From 25 to 30 adults with confirmed HIV infection, the cohort provided under 200 cryopreserved PBMC samples, gathered serially across a mean of approximately six years (range 1-12).

The CDR3 contains 20 residues, cysteine and phenylalanine counted. The retained sequence is limited to the CDR3, 60 bases, with the frame set at the first base. From V the trimming removes 1 base and from J it removes 4 bases, while the gene matches leave 19 bases of the junction unaccounted for. Sequences SGHNT (CDR1) and YYREEE (CDR2) are obtained from the germline V gene (reference sequence). The paper's findings and limits, for the study overall: Expanded TRB clones identified before ART initiation dominated the repertoire across all time points, though the dominance fluctuated and decreased in many PLHIV after ART. Samples dated from about 2003 to 2018, and the ART regimens used may be less effective than current ones. Compared with controls, HIV repertoires had narrower CDR3 length ranges, and the network structure pointed to an antigen-experienced repertoire that shifted only slightly toward naive after ART. Because pre-ART samples had limited cell numbers, unsorted PBMC were profiled rather than sorted CD4+ and CD8+ T cells. Since PBMC availability was limited, sequencing covered only the TCR beta chain, with no alpha chain pairing. A significant increase in TRB diversity was found to be associated with ART initiation, although TRB diversity was observed to remain significantly below that of transplant donor controls even after long-term ART. No data were available on ART adherence, viral resistance or therapy changes, limiting inferences about post-ART repertoire changes.

The immunoSEQ hsTCRB v3.0 assay was used at survey level resolution to sequence the TRB variable region. A depth of roughly 35,000-50,000 T-cell genomes per sample was targeted for TRB sequencing. TRB libraries were pooled and sequenced on an Illumina MiSeq using a v3 150-cycle kit. From the authors' description of their analysis: Analysis of repertoires was carried out in R inside a reproducible Nextflow workflow spanning QC, data transformation and analysis. LymphoSeq2, an R package for exploring AIRR-Seq data, was used to implement the custom analyses. After excluding a few samples that yielded fewer than 5000 total TRB sequences, some 190 HIV repertoires remained for analysis. Among the roughly 200 retained HIV repertoires, 55 to 60 were collected before ART initiation and 120 to 130 after ART initiation. Repertoires were downsampled to 5000 TRB nucleotide sequences, and summary statistics were averaged over 100 downsampling iterations. The analysis kept only TRB sequences whose CDR3 regions were at least seven amino acids long. A Shannon entropy-derived clonality score and the Gini coefficient were used to measure diversity. In the repertoire networks, any two of the top 5000 CDR3 amino acid sequences were linked whenever the two sequences differed by an edit distance of one. Antigen specificity groups and MHC restriction were predicted for TRB CDR3 amino acid sequences with GLIPH2. CDR3 amino acid sequences were matched against VDJdb and McPAS-TCR to flag known CMV, EBV, HIV or tissue antigen associations. Pre-ART, post-ART and control groups were compared with Wilcoxon signed-rank tests and Holm-Bonferroni correction. TCRdb carries this immuneACCESS record with in-frame sequences only. Its versions omit some clonotypes, under half of them owing to an unresolved V gene in the studies checked, with the rest unexplained. That table furnishes V, J and clone size, whereas the DNA furnished D and trimming. This sample gives about 24,000 clones in total; around 83% of them show up just once. The ten biggest clones cover 23% of the sample.

To be included, a participant needed at least one PBMC sample from before ART initiation plus at least two post-ART samples. Treatment was received in the United States of America by all participants with HIV. Before DNA extraction, cryopreserved samples containing about 1-11 million PBMC were thawed and washed. At the time of the earliest PBMC sample for each participant with HIV, ages ranged from about 20 to 55 years. Each participant contributed PBMC samples from 1-4 timepoints before ART initiation and 2-8 timepoints after ART initiation, with a median of 7 samples. Serial HIV viral load, CD4+ T-cell count, ART history and demographic data were obtained for every participant. Genomic DNA was extracted from unsorted PBMC with a Qiagen kit on a QIAcube, with processing performed in batches of 12 samples.

The TCR comes from a man in his fifties or sixties with HIV. Recombination connected TRBV5-4 to TRBJ1-1, with 10 junctional bases fitting TRBD1. The material sequenced was unsorted PBMCs, taken 0.4 years after starting antiretroviral therapy. The CDR3 reads CASSLRIGAMTGGVGTEAFF. At the DNA level, the sequence is TGTGCCAGCAGCTTGAGAATCGGGGCTATGACAGGGGGCGTCGGCACTGAAGCTTTCTTT.